A selection of T cell receptor beta chains follows, all from one sample in a study of tumor-infiltrating lymphocytes in localized non-small cell lung cancer. Repertoires were generated with immunoSEQ multiplex PCR, while TCRdb's copy carries only in-frame clones and drops some. The data contain some 11,000 clones, approximately 64% of them singletons. Material: lung tumor tissue. These receptors were taken from a human donor with non-small cell lung cancer. Each CDR3 is given with its conserved first and last residue. The order of the fields is J gene, D gene, clone size, V gene, CDR3 DNA, CDR3 protein. D genes are given only for firm matches. A clone size is listed for some rows: how often the clone was seen (once, few, many), or a class if it is expanded.

>TRBJ2-5|-|medium-sized|TRBV5-1
TGCGCCAGCAGCTTTGGATTTCAAGAGACCCAGTACTTC
CASSFGFQETQYF
>TRBJ2-7|-|-|TRBV5-1
TGCGCCAGCAGCTTGGATGGCGCAAACTCCTACGAGCAGTACTTC
CASSLDGANSYEQYF
>TRBJ2-1|-|few|TRBV10-2
TGCGCCAGCAGGAGACTTGACTACAATGAGCAGTTCTTC
CASRRLDYNEQFF
>TRBJ1-6|-|-|TRBV7-2
TGTGCCAGCAGCTTAGATCCGACCCCGGGTTCACCCCTCCACTTT
CASSLDPTPGSPLHF
>TRBJ2-7|-|-|TRBV5-6
TGTGCCAGCAGCTTGGCTCATGCGCAGTACTTC
CASSLAHAQYF
>TRBJ1-1|-|once|TRBV4-1
TGCGCCAGCAGCCAGGCTCCCGGGGCAGGGTATACTGAAGCTTTCTTT
CASSQAPGAGYTEAFF
>TRBJ2-5|TRBD2|-|TRBV15
TGTGCCACCAGCAGAGAGAGCGGGAGTGGGACCCAGTACTTC
CATSRESGSGTQYF
>TRBJ2-7|-|medium-sized|TRBV5-1
TGCGCCAGCAGCATTACAGACTACGAGCAGTACTTC
CASSITDYEQYF
>TRBJ1-4|-|-|TRBV18
TGTGCCAGCTCAAATTTCGGCGGAGAAAAACTGTTTTTT
CASSNFGGEKLFF
>TRBJ1-3|TRBD1|-|TRBV18
TGTGCCAGCTCAGTCCGACAGGGGACGGACGGAAACACCATATATTTT
CASSVRQGTDGNTIYF
>TRBJ1-1|-|-|TRBV5-1
TGCGCCAGCAGCTCCAGGGAAGAAGCTTTCTTT
CASSSREEAFF
>TRBJ1-2|-|once|TRBV7-2
TGTGCCAGCAGCCAAGTGTTGGGCAGCTATGGCTACACCTTC
CASSQVLGSYGYTF
>TRBJ2-2|TRBD1|once|TRBV7-8
TGTGCCAGCAGCTTACCCTCCGGGACAGGGACCACCGGGGAGCTGTTTTTT
CASSLPSGTGTTGELFF
>TRBJ2-7|-|medium-sized|TRBV5-4
TGTGCCAGCAGCCTGAGTCTAGGCTCCTACGAGCAGTACTTC
CASSLSLGSYEQYF
>TRBJ2-7|TRBD1|-|TRBV11-2
TGTGCCAGCAGCCCGGACAGGCTATCCTACGAGCAGTACTTC
CASSPDRLSYEQYF
>TRBJ1-5|-|-|TRBV30
TGTGCCTGGGCCCCGGGGGCTGGACAGCCCCAGCATTTT
CAWAPGAGQPQHF
>TRBJ2-1|-|-|TRBV7-7
TGTGCCAGCAGCTTAGACAGACACAATGAGCAGTTCTTC
CASSLDRHNEQFF
>TRBJ2-7|-|once|TRBV10-2
TGCGCCAGTGGAACCTACGAGCAGTACTTC
CASGTYEQYF
>TRBJ2-7|-|-|TRBV7-9
TGTGCCAGCAGCTTAAGTAGGGTTGAGCAGTACTTC
CASSLSRVEQYF
>TRBJ1-5|-|-|TRBV7-8
TGTGCCAGCAGCTTAGGGCAGGGGCAAAATCAGCCCCAGCATTTT
CASSLGQGQNQPQHF
>TRBJ2-6|-|medium-sized|TRBV5-1
TGCGCCAGCACGTTGGGCTCTGGGGCCAACGTCCTGACTTTC
CASTLGSGANVLTF
>TRBJ1-1|-|-|TRBV5-6
TGTGCCAGCAGCTTTGCGGGGGCCATCGGAGCTTTCTTT
CASSFAGAIGAFF
>TRBJ1-2|-|-|TRBV11-2
TGTGCCAGCAGCTCGGACACGGTGGGGGGCTACACCTTC
CASSSDTVGGYTF
>TRBJ1-2|-|once|TRBV6-1
TGTGCCAGCAGTGAAGAAGGTCACGCGGGCTACACCTTC
CASSEEGHAGYTF
>TRBJ1-2|-|few|TRBV10-2
TGCGCCAGCAGTGAGTCAGGACAGAGTTATGGCTACACCTTC
CASSESGQSYGYTF
>TRBJ2-2|TRBD2|few|TRBV7-2
TGTGCCAGCAGAGCGGGGCGCGGGGAGCTGTTTTTT
CASRAGRGELFF
>TRBJ2-7|TRBD2|few|TRBV5-4
TGTGCCAGCAGCCCGCGCGCGACTAGCGGGAGACCCTACGAGCAGTACTTC
CASSPRATSGRPYEQYF
>TRBJ2-5|TRBD2|-|TRBV6-5
TGTGCCAGCCAGCTAGCGGGAGCAGAGACCCAGTACTTC
CASQLAGAETQYF
>TRBJ1-2|-|-|TRBV2
TGTGCCAGCAGTGAAGCGCGATCGGGTCCGGACTATGGCTACACCTTC
CASSEARSGPDYGYTF
>TRBJ2-5|TRBD2|-|TRBV2
TGTGCCAGCAGTCGAGCGGGGGGCTACGACCCGGGCCAAGAGACCCAGTACTTC
CASSRAGGYDPGQETQYF
>TRBJ2-3|TRBD2|-|TRBV9
TGTGCCAGCAGCGTAGTTTCAAGCGGGGGTTCTGATACGCAGTATTTT
CASSVVSSGGSDTQYF
>TRBJ2-7|TRBD2|-|TRBV6-5
TGTGCCAGCAGACTTAGCGGGGGGAATGAGCAGTACTTC
CASRLSGGNEQYF
>TRBJ2-7|-|few|TRBV4-3
TGCGCCAGCAGCCAAGCGGGGAGTATCGGGGGCGAGCAGTACTTC
CASSQAGSIGGEQYF
>TRBJ1-1|-|medium-sized|TRBV9
TGTGCCAGCAGCGTAGAAGTCAGCGTGAACACTGAAGCTTTCTTT
CASSVEVSVNTEAFF
>TRBJ1-1|TRBD1|-|TRBV5-1
TGCGCCAGCAGTTTATCCGGGACAGAGAACACTGAAGCTTTCTTT
CASSLSGTENTEAFF
>TRBJ1-6|-|-|TRBV11-2
TGTGCCAGCAGCTTAGGACAGAATAATTCACCCCTCCACTTT
CASSLGQNNSPLHF
>TRBJ2-1|TRBD1|medium-sized|TRBV4-3
TGCGCCAGCAGCCAATCCTGGACAGGGGGCTATGAGCAGTTCTTC
CASSQSWTGGYEQFF
>TRBJ2-3|-|-|TRBV29-1
TGCAGCGTTGAAGATCCTCGAGACAGGACGGATACGCAGTATTTT
CSVEDPRDRTDTQYF
>TRBJ1-2|-|medium-sized|TRBV5-1
TGCGCCAGCAGCTGGTGGCCTCAGGGGCCTTCCTCGGGGGACTATGGCTACACCTTC
CASSWWPQGPSSGDYGYTF
>TRBJ1-2|-|-|TRBV5-6
TGTGCCAGCAGCTTCGAAGAGTACTATGGCTACACCTTC
CASSFEEYYGYTF
>TRBJ2-5|-|-|TRBV29-1
TGCAGCGTTGTAGCCAGGGTTCAAGAGACCCAGTACTTC
CSVVARVQETQYF
>TRBJ1-2|TRBD1|medium-sized|TRBV5-1
TGCGCCAGCAGCTTGGCCGGGACAGGCTCCGTTTACTATGGCTACACCTTC
CASSLAGTGSVYYGYTF
>TRBJ1-4|TRBD1|-|TRBV4-1
TGCGCCAGCAGCCGACCGACAGGGATGGATGAAAAACTGTTTTTT
CASSRPTGMDEKLFF
>TRBJ1-6|-|-|TRBV11-2
TGTGCCAGCAGCTTAGGGGTTGGTGTGCAGGGTGGGTCACCCCTCCACTTT
CASSLGVGVQGGSPLHF
>TRBJ1-6|-|-|TRBV10-2
TGCGCCAGCAGTGATCCGGGTAATTCACCCCTCCACTTT
CASSDPGNSPLHF